This TCR beta chain was captured in a study of T cell responses to AZD1222 COVID-19 vaccine. Comment on this clone: Its specificity is not known.

Clones were sequenced by immunoSEQ multiplex PCR, and TCRdb holds only the in-frame ones, with some missing. Of 68,000 or so clones in the sample, approximately 91% are singletons; the top ten hold roughly 8.3%. The trim removed 4 bases at V and 6 bases at J, leaving 6 bases unmatched. The CDR3 is 14 residues long. The germline CDR1 and CDR2 sequences are LGHDT and YNNKEL (reference sequence). Overall study findings and caveats: Spike as a whole was targeted by vaccine-associated CD4 TCRs, dominant at 160-218 and 743-854.

The sequencing used peripheral blood, collected on day 0 of AZD1222 vaccination. This sequence was found in an adult in good health. The rearrangement links TRBV3-1 (or the pseudogene TRBV3-2) to TRBJ2-1, with TRBD1 matching 7 bases. The CDR3 DNA reads as TGTGCCAGCAGCCCCACGACAGGGAGCAATGAGCAGTTCTTC. Amino acid sequence: CASSPTTGSNEQFF.